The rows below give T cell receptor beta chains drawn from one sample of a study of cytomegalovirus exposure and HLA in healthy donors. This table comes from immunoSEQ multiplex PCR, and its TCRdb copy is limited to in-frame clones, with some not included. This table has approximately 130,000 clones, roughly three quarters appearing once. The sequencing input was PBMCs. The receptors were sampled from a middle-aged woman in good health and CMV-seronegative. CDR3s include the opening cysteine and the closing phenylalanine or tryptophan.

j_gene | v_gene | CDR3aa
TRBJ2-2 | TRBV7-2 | CASSPSGGAGTGELFF
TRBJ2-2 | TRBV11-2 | CASSEAGGNTGELFF
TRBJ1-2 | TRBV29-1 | CSTGTGGAGGGYTF
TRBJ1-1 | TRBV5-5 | CASSSLWTGNTEAFF
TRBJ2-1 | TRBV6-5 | CASRPGQGDEQFF
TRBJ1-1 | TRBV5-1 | CASSLAGGSDTEAFF
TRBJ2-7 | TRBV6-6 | CGVRRTLSSYEQYF
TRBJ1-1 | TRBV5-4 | CASSLATGGRTEAFF
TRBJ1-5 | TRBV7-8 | CASSFRQGPNQPQHF
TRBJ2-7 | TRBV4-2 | CASSSGQGTYEQYF
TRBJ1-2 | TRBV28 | CASAPGQGGSGYTF
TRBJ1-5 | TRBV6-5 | CASSRTGGNQPQHF
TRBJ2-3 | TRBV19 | CASSTNRASTDTQYF
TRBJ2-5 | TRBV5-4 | CASSLERRLAGETQYF
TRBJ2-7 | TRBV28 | CASSLQEWSYEQYF
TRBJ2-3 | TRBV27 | CASSRLAGGTDTQYF
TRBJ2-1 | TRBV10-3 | CAISESVGLADNEQFF
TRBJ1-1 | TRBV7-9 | CASSLVIEAFF
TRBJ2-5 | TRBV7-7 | CASSRTGVETQYF
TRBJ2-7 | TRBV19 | CASSAQGGYEQYF
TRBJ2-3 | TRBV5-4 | CASSSAAGRTDTQYF
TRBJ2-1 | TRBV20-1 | CSARTNEQFF
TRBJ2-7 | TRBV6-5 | CASSPTTGSGYEQYF
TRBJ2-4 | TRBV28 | CASSRDRASKNIQYF
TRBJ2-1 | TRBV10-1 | CASTGRGMVNEQFF
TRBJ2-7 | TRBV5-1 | CASSSDSKSNSYEQYF
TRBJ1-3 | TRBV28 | CASSLSGNTIYF
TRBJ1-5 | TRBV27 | CASSRRSGDGNSNQPQHF
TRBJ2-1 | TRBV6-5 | CASSYSGGANEQFF
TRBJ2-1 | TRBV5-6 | CASSFDLSYNEQFF
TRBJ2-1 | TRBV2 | CASSALPSSYNEQFF
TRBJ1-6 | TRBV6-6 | CASSYSIAGISPLHF
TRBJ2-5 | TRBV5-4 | CASSPGGGGLETQYF
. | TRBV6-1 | CAISNRDSYEQYF
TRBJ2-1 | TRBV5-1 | CASSLVGLAGNEQFF